This is a list of T cell receptor beta chains from one sample in a study of T cell repertoires in cytomegalovirus infection. No cognate antigen is known for these TCRs. TCRdb reprocessed the reads via MiXCR and lists one record per CDR3 protein. The table includes some 920,000 distinct CDR3 sequences, 30% to 40% detected once. Material: cultured CD8+ T cells from PBMCs, obtained from culture after CMV antigen stimulation. These TCRs come from a human donor in good health (CMV status not recorded). Some clones in this sample may be carry-over from other donors' samples. Each CDR3 is given with its conserved first and last residue. D genes are given only for firm matches. Size values are once, few and many counts, or a class for expanded clones, and some rows have none.

TRBJ2-3,TRBV28,.,few,CAINRDTTDTQYF,TGTGCCATAAACAGGGATACGACAGATACGCAGTATTTT
TRBJ2-4,TRBV7-9,.,few,CASSLEGRLAKNIQYF,TGTGCCAGCAGCTTAGAGGGCAGACTAGCCAAAAACATTCAGTACTTC
TRBJ2-7,TRBV5-1,.,.,CASSLAGSGYEQYF,TGCGCCAGCAGCTTGGCGGGTTCTGGCTACGAGCAGTACTTC
TRBJ1-1,TRBV7-8,.,many,CASSIIGAVVMMNTEAFF,TGTGCCAGCAGCATAATAGGCGCCGTAGTAATGATGAACACTGAAGCTTTCTTT
TRBJ2-3,TRBV14,.,.,CASSQEFAGASTDTQYF,TGTGCCAGCAGCCAAGAGTTTGCGGGGGCTAGCACAGATACGCAGTATTTT
TRBJ2-1,TRBV7-6,.,few,CASSLQGLYEQFF,TGTGCCAGCAGCTTACAGGGTTTGTATGAGCAGTTCTTC
TRBJ2-1,TRBV5-6,TRBD2,.,CASSTGGGWSSYNEQFF,TGTGCCAGCAGCACTGGCGGGGGGTGGAGCTCCTACAATGAGCAGTTCTTC
TRBJ2-1,TRBV12-3/TRBV12-4,.,many,CASSLSSNNEQFF,TGTGCCAGCAGTTTATCCAGTAACAATGAGCAGTTCTTC
TRBJ2-4,TRBV11-2,TRBD1,few,CASSLGWTGSLQYF,TGTGCCAGCAGCTTAGGGTGGACAGGGAGCCTTCAGTACTTC
TRBJ1-2,TRBV7-9,.,.,CASSPGDRPGYTF,TGTGCCAGCAGCCCCGGCGACAGGCCTGGCTACACCTTC
TRBJ2-7,TRBV10-3,TRBD1,.,CAISEFGTGLDEQYF,TGTGCCATCAGTGAGTTTGGGACAGGGTTGGACGAGCAGTACTTC
TRBJ2-1,TRBV7-6,TRBD2,once,CASSPEGTRGDNEQFF,TGTGCTAGCAGCCCGGAGGGGACTCGGGGGGACAATGAGCAGTTCTTC
TRBJ2-5,TRBV27,TRBD2,.,CASSPAGGQQETQYF,TGTGCCAGCAGTCCAGCGGGGGGACAACAAGAGACCCAGTACTTC
TRBJ2-1,TRBV7-6,.,few,CASSLRAGREQFF,TGTGCCAGCAGCTTAAGGGCAGGCAGGGAGCAGTTCTTC
TRBJ1-5,TRBV19,TRBD1,few,CASSPDLRQGLLEPQHF,TGTGCCAGTAGTCCTGATTTGCGACAGGGGCTCTTGGAGCCCCAGCATTTT
TRBJ1-4,TRBV28,.,.,CASSPTNSLTTNEKLFF,TGTGCCAGCAGCCCGACAAATTCCCTAACGACTAATGAAAAACTGTTTTTT
TRBJ2-4,TRBV11-2,.,.,CASSLGGGEAKNIQYF,TGTGCCAGCAGCTTAGGGGGGGGCGAAGCCAAAAACATTCAGTACTTC
TRBJ2-3,TRBV6-1,.,many,CASNSVASGAGDTQYF,TGTGCCAGCAATTCGGTCGCCTCAGGGGCTGGAGATACGCAGTATTTT
TRBJ2-7,TRBV6-1,.,.,CASRVPTTYEQYF,TGTGCCAGCAGGGTTCCTACCACCTACGAGCAGTACTTC
TRBJ2-2,TRBV5-4,TRBD2,.,CASSNLERGEGELFF,TGTGCCAGCAGTAATTTAGAGCGGGGCGAAGGCGAGCTGTTTTTT
TRBJ2-7,TRBV7-8,TRBD1,.,CASSLQRDRVYEQYF,TGTGCCAGCAGCTTACAACGGGACAGGGTCTACGAGCAGTACTTC
TRBJ2-1,TRBV19,TRBD2,.,CASSRGLAGNGEQFF,TGTGCCAGTAGTAGGGGATTAGCGGGAAATGGTGAGCAGTTCTTC
TRBJ1-5,TRBV19,.,few,CASSIDDQPQHF,TGTGCCAGTAGTATAGATGATCAGCCCCAGCATTTT
TRBJ2-1,TRBV20-1,TRBD1,few,CSASQGTGFYNEQFF,TGCAGTGCTAGTCAGGGGACAGGGTTCTACAATGAGCAGTTCTTC
TRBJ1-3,TRBV2,.,.,CASSDPRNGNTIYF,TGTGCCAGCAGTGACCCTCGGAACGGAAACACCATATATTTT
TRBJ1-5,TRBV4-1,TRBD1,many,CASSQDPTGGFQPQHF,TGCGCCAGCAGCCAAGACCCGACAGGGGGCTTTCAGCCCCAGCATTTT
TRBJ1-1,TRBV7-9,.,many,CASSLAGSGQPLAFF,TGTGCCAGCAGCTTAGCTGGGAGCGGGCAACCACTAGCTTTCTTT
TRBJ2-3,TRBV7-2,TRBD1,.,CASSLARDRSTDMQYF,TGTGCCAGCAGCTTAGCTCGGGACAGAAGCACAGATATGCAGTATTTT
TRBJ2-3,TRBV6-5,.,.,CASRRIGDTQYF,TGTGCCAGCAGACGGATCGGGGATACGCAGTATTTT
TRBJ1-1,TRBV7-8,.,many,CASSPPAGLNTEAFF,TGTGCCAGCAGCCCCCCGGCAGGGCTGAACACTGAAGCTTTCTTT
TRBJ2-3,TRBV7-6,TRBD1,.,CASSSWDRGRTDTQYF,TGTGCCAGCAGCTCATGGGACAGGGGAAGAACAGATACGCAGTATTTT
TRBJ2-7,TRBV5-8,TRBD1,few,CASSPGQGDNEQYF,TGTGCCAGCAGCCCGGGACAGGGTGACAACGAGCAGTACTTC
TRBJ2-1,TRBV28,.,few,CASNEENNEQFF,TGTGCCAGCAACGAGGAAAACAATGAGCAGTTCTTC
TRBJ1-2,TRBV6-2/TRBV6-3,.,few,CASSYPPLVGDGYTF,TGTGCCAGCAGTTACCCCCCTCTGGTAGGGGATGGCTACACCTTC
TRBJ1-2,TRBV6-4,.,few,CASRETENYGYTF,TGTGCCAGCCGCGAGACGGAGAACTATGGCTACACCTTC
TRBJ1-5,TRBV19,.,.,CASSRSGELRRSGNQPQHF,TGTGCCAGTAGCCGAAGCGGAGAATTGAGGAGAAGTGGCAATCAGCCCCAGCATTTT
TRBJ2-3,TRBV5-5,.,few,CASSFWQGRTDTQYF,TGTGCCAGCAGCTTCTGGCAGGGGAGGACAGATACGCAGTATTTT
TRBJ2-1,TRBV2,.,.,CASSERGFHSYNEQFF,TGTGCCAGCAGTGAAAGGGGCTTCCACTCCTACAATGAGCAGTTCTTC
TRBJ2-7,TRBV7-9,.,.,CASNPDPYSYEQYF,TGTGCCAGCAACCCGGATCCTTACTCCTACGAGCAGTACTTC
TRBJ2-1,TRBV12-5,.,.,CASGLVLGESYNEQFF,TGTGCTAGTGGTTTGGTACTCGGTGAGAGCTACAATGAGCAGTTCTTC